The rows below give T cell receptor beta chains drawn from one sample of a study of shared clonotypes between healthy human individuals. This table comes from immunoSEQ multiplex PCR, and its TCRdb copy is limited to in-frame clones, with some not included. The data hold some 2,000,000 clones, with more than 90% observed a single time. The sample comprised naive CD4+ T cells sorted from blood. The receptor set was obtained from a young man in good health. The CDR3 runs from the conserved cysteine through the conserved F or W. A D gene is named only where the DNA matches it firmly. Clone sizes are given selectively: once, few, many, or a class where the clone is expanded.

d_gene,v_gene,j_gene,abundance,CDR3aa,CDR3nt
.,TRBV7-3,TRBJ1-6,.,CASAMQGNGSPLHF,TGTGCCAGCGCGATGCAGGGAAATGGTTCACCCCTCCACTTT
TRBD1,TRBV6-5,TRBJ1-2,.,CASSYSGQGVNGYTF,TGTGCCAGCAGTTACTCGGGACAGGGGGTGAACGGCTACACCTTC
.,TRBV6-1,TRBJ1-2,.,CASSEVRGGSYGYTF,TGTGCCAGCAGTGAAGTGAGGGGGGGGTCCTATGGCTACACCTTC
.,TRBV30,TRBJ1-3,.,CAFHTVSGNTIYF,TGTGCCTTCCACACAGTCTCTGGAAACACCATATATTTT
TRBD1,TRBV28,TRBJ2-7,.,CASSLGQGVYEQYF,TGTGCCAGCAGTTTGGGACAGGGTGTCTACGAGCAGTACTTC
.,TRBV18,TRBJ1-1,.,CASSPTDIPSTEAFF,TGTGCCAGCTCACCCACTGACATCCCGAGCACTGAAGCTTTCTTT
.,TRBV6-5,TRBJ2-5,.,CASRDSGKGKETQYF,TGTGCCAGCAGGGACAGCGGGAAAGGGAAAGAGACCCAGTACTTC
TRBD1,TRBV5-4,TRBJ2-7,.,CASSLSTGGVPYEQYF,TGTGCCAGCAGCTTATCAACAGGGGGTGTACCCTACGAGCAGTACTTC
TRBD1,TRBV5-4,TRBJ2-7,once,CASSSWTGATFPGYEQYF,TGTGCCAGCAGCTCCTGGACAGGGGCTACCTTCCCGGGATACGAGCAGTACTTC
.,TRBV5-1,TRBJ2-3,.,CASSFDSSTDTQYF,TGCGCCAGCAGCTTTGATAGTAGCACAGATACGCAGTATTTT
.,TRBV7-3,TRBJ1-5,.,CASSLTQGDEQPQHF,TGTGCCAGCAGCTTAACGCAAGGGGATGAGCAGCCCCAGCATTTT
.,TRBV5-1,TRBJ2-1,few,CASSLSDNEQFF,TGCGCCAGCAGCTTGTCCGACAATGAGCAGTTCTTC
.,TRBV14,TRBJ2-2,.,CASSPNTGELFF,TGTGCCAGCAGCCCTAACACCGGGGAGCTGTTTTTT
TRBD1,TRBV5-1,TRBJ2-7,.,CASSLVGTGTYEQYF,TGCGCCAGCAGCTTGGTTGGGACAGGGACCTACGAGCAGTACTTC
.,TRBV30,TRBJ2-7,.,CAWSYPVLYEQYF,TGTGCCTGGAGTTACCCAGTCCTCTACGAGCAGTACTTC
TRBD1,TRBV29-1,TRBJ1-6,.,CSVRDRLNSPLHF,TGCAGCGTTAGGGACAGGCTTAATTCACCCCTCCACTTT
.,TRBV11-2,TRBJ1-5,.,CASSLSGGGNQPQHF,TGTGCCAGCAGCTTATCTGGTGGGGGGAATCAGCCCCAGCATTTT
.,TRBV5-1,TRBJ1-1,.,CASSLADVGGPTEAFF,TGCGCCAGCAGCTTGGCCGATGTAGGGGGTCCGACTGAAGCTTTCTTT
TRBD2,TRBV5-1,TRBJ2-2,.,CASIETSGIPGELFF,TGCGCCAGCATTGAGACTAGCGGGATCCCCGGGGAGCTGTTTTTT
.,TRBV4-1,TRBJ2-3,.,CASSQELAGGAKDTQYF,TGCGCCAGCAGCCAAGAATTGGCCGGGGGCGCGAAAGATACGCAGTATTTT
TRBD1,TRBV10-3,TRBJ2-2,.,CAIRTDRAGELFF,TGTGCCATCCGGACAGACAGGGCCGGGGAGCTGTTTTTT
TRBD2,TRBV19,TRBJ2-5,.,CASSVYKGLAGQETQYF,TGTGCCAGTAGTGTCTACAAGGGACTAGCGGGACAAGAGACCCAGTACTTC
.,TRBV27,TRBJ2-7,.,CASRGWRTGGSYEQYF,TGTGCCAGCAGGGGGTGGCGGACGGGCGGCTCCTACGAGCAGTACTTC
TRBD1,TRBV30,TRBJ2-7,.,CAWSRTGTGFYEQYF,TGTGCCTGGAGTCGTACCGGGACAGGGTTCTACGAGCAGTACTTC
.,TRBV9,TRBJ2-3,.,CASSSTGEDTQYF,TGTGCCAGCAGCTCAACGGGGGAGGATACGCAGTATTTT
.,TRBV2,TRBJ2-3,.,CASSEAGRSDTQYF,TGTGCCAGCAGTGAAGCTGGGCGGTCAGATACGCAGTATTTT
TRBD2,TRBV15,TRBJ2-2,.,CATRGAGGTGELFF,TGTGCCACCCGCGGGGCGGGGGGCACCGGGGAGCTGTTTTTT
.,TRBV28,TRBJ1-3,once,CASYDGSSGNTIYF,TGTGCCAGTTACGACGGTAGCTCTGGAAACACCATATATTTT
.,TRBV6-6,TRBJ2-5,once,CASSYSVGAVGETQYF,TGTGCCAGCAGTTACTCGGTGGGGGCGGTTGGGGAGACCCAGTACTTC
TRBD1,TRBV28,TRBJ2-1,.,CASRPQGVRYNEQFF,TGTGCCAGCAGACCACAGGGGGTTAGGTACAATGAGCAGTTCTTC
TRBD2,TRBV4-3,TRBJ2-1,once,CASSQGVAGGENEQFF,TGCGCCAGCAGCCAAGGCGTAGCGGGAGGAGAGAATGAGCAGTTCTTC
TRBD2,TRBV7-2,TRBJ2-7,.,CASSHIYLGTSGLTYEQYF,TGTGCCAGCAGCCATATCTATCTGGGGACTAGCGGCCTTACCTACGAGCAGTACTTC
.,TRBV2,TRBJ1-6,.,CASSANSGGISPLHF,TGTGCCAGCAGCGCTAACAGTGGCGGAATTTCACCCCTCCACTTT
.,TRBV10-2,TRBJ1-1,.,CASSDEWAEAFF,TGCGCCAGCAGTGATGAGTGGGCTGAAGCTTTCTTT
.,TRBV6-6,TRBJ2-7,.,CASRPPSDYEQYF,TGTGCCAGCAGGCCCCCTAGCGACTACGAGCAGTACTTC
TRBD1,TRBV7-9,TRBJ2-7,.,CASNNFGQGAGEQYF,TGTGCCAGCAACAACTTCGGACAGGGGGCAGGCGAGCAGTACTTC
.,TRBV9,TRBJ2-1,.,CASSVGPTDNEQFF,TGTGCCAGCAGCGTAGGGCCCACGGACAATGAGCAGTTCTTC
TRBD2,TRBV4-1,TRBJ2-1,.,CASSPPGTSGYNEQFF,TGCGCCAGCAGCCCTCCGGGGACTAGCGGTTACAATGAGCAGTTCTTC
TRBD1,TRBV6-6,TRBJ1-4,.,CASRRTGGYEKLFF,TGTGCCAGCAGGAGGACAGGGGGCTATGAAAAACTGTTTTTT
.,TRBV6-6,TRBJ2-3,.,CASKTVADTQYF,TGTGCCAGCAAAACCGTAGCAGATACGCAGTATTTT
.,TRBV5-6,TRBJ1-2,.,CASSLTENYGYTF,TGTGCCAGCAGCTTGACAGAAAACTATGGCTACACCTTC
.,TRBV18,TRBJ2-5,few,CASSPPMVQETQYF,TGTGCCAGCTCACCCCCCATGGTCCAAGAGACCCAGTACTTC
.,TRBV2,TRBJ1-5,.,CASSVEGDNQPQHF,TGTGCCAGCAGTGTAGAGGGTGACAATCAGCCCCAGCATTTT
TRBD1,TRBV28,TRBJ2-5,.,CASSSRTGGPETQYF,TGTGCCAGCAGTTCCAGGACAGGAGGTCCAGAGACCCAGTACTTC
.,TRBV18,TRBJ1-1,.,CASSPSPQGITEAFF,TGTGCCAGCTCACCAAGTCCGCAGGGGATCACTGAAGCTTTCTTT
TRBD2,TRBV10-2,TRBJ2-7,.,CASSGPAGGPYEQYF,TGCGCCAGCAGTGGGCCAGCGGGGGGCCCCTACGAGCAGTACTTC
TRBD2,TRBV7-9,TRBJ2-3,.,CASSRGTSFTDTQYF,TGTGCCAGCAGCCGAGGGACTAGCTTCACAGATACGCAGTATTTT
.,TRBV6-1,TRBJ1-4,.,CASSEANREKLFF,TGTGCCAGCAGTGAAGCGAATCGGGAAAAACTGTTTTTT
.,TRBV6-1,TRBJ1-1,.,CASSEVRGTEAFF,TGTGCCAGCAGTGAAGTTCGGGGCACTGAAGCTTTCTTT
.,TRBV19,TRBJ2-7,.,CASRPHYEQYF,TGTGCCAGTAGGCCCCACTACGAGCAGTACTTC
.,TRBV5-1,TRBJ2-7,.,CASSLGEAGGREQYF,TGCGCCAGCAGCTTAGGGGAGGCAGGGGGACGCGAGCAGTACTTC